A single sample gave rise to the 25 T cell receptor beta chains below, sequenced in a study of blood T cells in healthy people across ages. PCR was performed a second time for about 7 to 12 cycles using a sample-barcoded 5' primer and a J-beta primer mix. TCRdb re-derived calls from the 5' RACE reads in MiXCR, one entry per CDR3 protein. The repertoire holds 1.6 million or so distinct CDR3 sequences, with 34% as singletons. The specimen was blood. The receptors derive from a woman aged 30 to 39 in good health.

This clonotype was counted only a few times. V usage is TRBV3-1 and J usage is TRBJ2-7; 11 nucleotides line up with TRBD2. The J segment lost 0 bases and the V segment lost 4 bases, leaving 8 bases of the junction unmatched. Germline CDR1 reads LGHDT; CDR2 reads YNNKEL (reference sequence). The CDR3 consists of 17 residues. CDR3 region: CASSPSSGRPLSYEQYF. DNA of the CDR3: TGTGCCAGCAGCCCTTCTAGCGGGAGGCCCCTCTCCTACGAGCAGTACTTC.

This clonotype was seen repeatedly, ten times or more. The rearrangement joins TRBV29-1 to TRBJ2-5; 13 bases match TRBD2. Unmatched junction bases numbered 5, after V lost 7 bases and J lost 0 bases. CDR3 length: 15 amino acids. Germline CDR1 reads SQVTM; CDR2 reads ANQGSEA. CDR3 DNA sequence: TGCAGCGGGGGACTAGCGGGGAGCTACCAAGAGACCCAGTACTTC. Protein sequence: CSGGLAGSYQETQYF.

The chain carries TRBV5-1 and TRBJ2-3; D is possibly TRBD2 (5 bases). Trimming left V 1 base short and J 5 bases short, with 17 bases between. The CDR3 runs 16 residues. The germline gives CDR1 SGHRS, CDR2 YFSETQ. The DNA of the CDR3 is TGCGCCAGCAGCTTGAGAGGGTCTGCCAATAGAGATACGCAGTATTTT. Its translation: CASSLRGSANRDTQYF.

The rearrangement uses TRBV5-1 and TRBJ2-3, with TRBD2 matching 7 bases. Per the germline V gene, CDR1 is SGHRS and CDR2 is YFSETQ. The J segment lost 6 bases and the V segment lost 4 bases, leaving 8 bases of the junction unmatched. This CDR3 has 14 amino acids. CDR3 DNA sequence: TGCGCCAGCAGCCCCTTTGGACTAGTGGATACGCAGTATTTT. The encoded protein is CASSPFGLVDTQYF.

This clonotype appeared a few times. V is TRBV20-1 and J is TRBJ1-5; a possible D gene is TRBD1 (5 bases). Germline CDR1 reads DFQATT; CDR2 reads SNEGSKA (reference sequence). Trimming removed 3 bases from V and 0 bases from J, with 12 bases in between. CDR3 length equals 15 residues. This chain's CDR3 is CSARGSGGSNQPQHF. As DNA, the CDR3 is TGCAGTGCTAGGGGTTCGGGGGGTAGCAATCAGCCCCAGCATTTT.

There are a few counts of this clonotype. The genes are TRBV13 and TRBJ2-3; 8 bases align to TRBD2. CDR3 length equals 15 residues. Germline trimming cut 7 bases from V and 4 bases from J; bases unmatched to any gene: 10. The V gene's germline CDR1 is PRHDT and CDR2 FYEKMQ (reference sequence). The CDR3 region has the DNA TGTGCCAGCAACACCGGGGGGGCCCAGCCAGATACGCAGTATTTT. Encoded protein: CASNTGGAQPDTQYF.

This clonotype was picked up a small number of times. The CDR3 DNA is TGTGCCAGCAGCTCGTCCCGGGACACCAGCTCCTACGAGCAGTACTTC. It specifies CASSSSRDTSSYEQYF. The V gene is TRBV7-9, the J gene TRBJ2-7; tentatively, D is TRBD1 (6 bases). Trimming pared 4 bases from V and 0 bases from J, leaving 16 bases between. Germline CDR1 and CDR2: SEHNR and FQNEAQ (reference sequence). This CDR3 comprises 16 residues.

Only a few counts were recorded for this clonotype. This chain links TRBV10-3 with TRBJ2-3; perhaps TRBD2 as D (7 bases). The CDR3 extends over 12 amino acids. V was shortened by 10 bases and J by 2 bases, with 10 bases between the two germline ends. Per the germline V gene, CDR1 is ENHRY and CDR2 is SYGVKD. The CDR3 region has the DNA TGTGCCACCGGGGGGCCCACAGATACGCAGTATTTT. Its translation: CATGGPTDTQYF.

This chain links TRBV29-1 with TRBJ1-1; no reliable D call. Germline-derived CDR1 and CDR2 are SQVTM and ANQGSEA. V was clipped by 7 bases and J by 0 bases, with 15 bases between them. The CDR3 has 14 residues. CDR3 sequence (DNA): TGCAGCGCCCGCGGATTTAACATGAACACTGAAGCTTTCTTT. It specifies CSARGFNMNTEAFF.

A word on this clonotype: With a much larger clone just one base away, this may be a read error. The V call is TRBV6-2 or TRBV6-3, the J call TRBJ2-1, with 10 positions matching TRBD2. Germline CDR1 is MNHEY and CDR2 is SVGEGT. This CDR3 comprises 16 residues. The CDR3 spells CASSLRTSGAYNGQFF. The CDR3 region has the DNA TGTGCCAGCAGTCTCCGGACTAGCGGTGCCTACAATGGGCAGTTCTTC.

The V and J genes are TRBV7-9 and TRBJ2-2, with TRBD2 matching 10 bases. The CDR3 length is 17 residues. Germline CDR1 SEHNR, CDR2 FQNEAQ (reference sequence). V dropped 6 bases and J dropped 2; count of bases not matched to a gene: 9. This CDR3 reads CASSQASGRRNTGELFF. CDR3 bases: TGTGCCAGCAGTCAGGCTAGCGGGAGAAGAAACACCGGGGAGCTGTTTTTT.

The J gene is TRBJ1-1, the V gene TRBV5-1, with D perhaps matching TRBD1 (5 bases). Looked up from germline, CDR1 is SGHRS and CDR2 is YFSETQ. Trimming shortened V by 0 bases and J by 2 bases, and 11 bases separated the two germline ends. This CDR3 comprises 15 residues. The CDR3 is CASSLGRTLNTEAFF. In nucleotides, the CDR3 is TGCGCCAGCAGCTTGGGTCGGACATTAAACACTGAAGCTTTCTTT.

In this sample, this clonotype turned up a few times. V usage is TRBV20-1 and J usage is TRBJ2-1, with D perhaps matching TRBD2 (6 bases). Trimming shortened V by 5 bases and J by 5 bases, and 16 bases separated the two germline ends. Germline-derived CDR1 and CDR2 are DFQATT and SNEGSKA (reference sequence). The CDR3 consists of 14 residues. CDR3 DNA sequence: TGCAGTGCTCAAGTCGGGACTTGGGACAATGAGCAGTTCTTC. Amino acid sequence: CSAQVGTWDNEQFF.

The table lists this clonotype with many counts. CDR3 DNA: TGTGCCACGGCGACGGGGAATCAGCCCCAGCATTTT. It encodes CATATGNQPQHF. The rearrangement links TRBV10-3 to TRBJ1-5; D not resolved. This CDR3 is 12 amino acids long. V lost 10 bases and J 4 bases, leaving 11 bases between the germline ends. Germline CDR1 and CDR2: ENHRY and SYGVKD.

The chain links TRBV6-1 to TRBJ2-1; maybe TRBD2 (6 bases). V lost 2 bases and J lost 5, with 16 bases in between. Germline CDR1 is MNHNS and CDR2 is SASEGT. The CDR3 length is 16 residues. CDR3 sequence (DNA): TGTGCCAGCAGTGAACTGACCCTTAGCGGTAACAATGAGCAGTTCTTC. Its translation: CASSELTLSGNNEQFF.

The rearrangement joins TRBV18 to TRBJ2-5; D is unresolved. The germline V gene encodes CDR1 KGHSH and CDR2 LQKENI. The ends were cut back, 6 bases at V and 2 bases at J, with 13 bases in the middle. CDR3 size: 14 residues. The CDR3 here is CASSPLLGQETQYF. The CDR3 DNA sequence: TGTGCCAGCTCCCCCCTCCTGGGGCAAGAGACCCAGTACTTC.

This clonotype was seen many times. This rearrangement joins TRBV4-1 to TRBJ1-2; D is perhaps TRBD1 (5 bases). V lost 2 bases and J lost 8, with 12 bases in between. This CDR3 is built from 13 residues. The V gene's germline CDR1 is MGHRA and CDR2 YSYEKL. This CDR3 is CASSQTGSGGYTF. CDR3 bases: TGCGCCAGCAGCCAAACAGGTTCGGGCGGCTACACCTTC.

This clonotype was seen ten or more times. The chain has TRBV10-1 and TRBJ2-5, with D possibly matching TRBD1 (5 bases). V was pared by 0 bases and J by 2 bases, with 13 bases between. The CDR3 is 16 amino acids. Germline loops: CDR1 WNHNN, CDR2 SYGVQD (reference sequence). The chain's CDR3 is CASSESRAGSQETQYF. The CDR3 DNA is TGCGCCAGCAGTGAGTCTAGGGCAGGGTCACAAGAGACCCAGTACTTC.

The V and J genes are TRBV5-1 and TRBJ2-2, with TRBD2 matching over 12 bases. From germline, CDR1 is SGHRS and CDR2 YFSETQ. The CDR3 sequence is 16 residues long. The V segment lost 4 bases and the J segment 5 bases; nucleotides outside the gene matches: 6. As DNA, the CDR3 is TGCGCCAGCAGCCAACGGCTAGCGGGAGGGACCGGGGAGCTGTTTTTT. Its translation: CASSQRLAGGTGELFF.

The chain recombines TRBV5-6 with TRBJ2-7; no definite D call. The length of the CDR3 is 13 residues. Trimming shortened V by 0 bases and J by 3 bases, and 7 bases separated the two germline ends. Germline-derived CDR1 and CDR2 are SGHDT and YYEEEE. In nucleotides, the CDR3 is TGTGCCAGCAGCTTGGCAGTGAACTACGAGCAGTACTTC. Protein product: CASSLAVNYEQYF.

A few counts support this clonotype. The chain is built from TRBV29-1 and TRBJ1-2; 12 bases are shared with TRBD1. After removal of 3 bases from V and 5 bases from J, the junction contained 7 bases not matched to a gene. The CDR3 totals 15 residues. CDR1 is SQVTM, CDR2 ANQGSEA, per germline. CDR3 protein: CSVDEGQGAIYGYTF. The CDR3 DNA follows: TGCAGCGTTGATGAGGGACAGGGGGCTATTTATGGCTACACCTTC.

CDR3 in amino acids: CASSLAAGTETQYF. CDR3 coding DNA: TGTGCCAGCAGCCTCGCGGCAGGGACGGAGACCCAGTACTTC. The chain is built from TRBV7-8 and TRBJ2-5; possibly TRBD1 or TRBD2 for D (5 bases each). V was clipped by 5 bases and J by 5 bases, with 15 bases between them. The CDR3 contains 14 residues. Germline CDR1 is SGHVS and CDR2 is FQNEAQ. Filled out from reference TRBV7-8 and TRBJ2-5, the complete variable domain reads GAGVSQSPRYKVAKRGQDVALRCDPISGHVSLFWYQQALGQGPEFLTYFQNEAQLDKSGLPSDRFFAERPEGSVSTLKIQRTQQEDSAVYLCASSLAAGTETQYFGPGTRLLVL.

This clonotype was found many times. The rearrangement joins TRBV9 to TRBJ2-7; D ambiguous. Germline CDR1 is SGDLS and CDR2 is YYNGEE. Trimming shortened V by 0 bases and J by 2 bases, and 9 bases separated the two germline ends. The CDR3 length is 14 residues. This CDR3 is CASSVGQAPYEQYF. CDR3 sequence (DNA): TGTGCCAGCAGCGTAGGGCAGGCCCCCTACGAGCAGTACTTC.

The V call is TRBV20-1, the J call TRBJ1-2, with a weak D call TRBD1 (5 bases). Trimming cost V 0 bases and J 2 bases, with 13 bases left between them. Germline loops: CDR1 DFQATT, CDR2 SNEGSKA (reference sequence). CDR3 size: 15 residues. Written as DNA, the CDR3 is TGCAGTGCTAGAGATCATAACGGGGGAAACTATGGCTACACCTTC. Translated, it gives CSARDHNGGNYGYTF.

The chain recombines TRBV27 with TRBJ1-5; D possibly corresponds to TRBD1 (6 bases). The V end was cut by 6 bases, the J end by 0 bases, with 21 bases between. The CDR3 has 18 residues. Germline V gene sequence: CDR1 MNHEY, CDR2 SMNVEV (reference sequence). The CDR3 bases are TGTGCCAGCAGCTACAGGGTCCCGGGGGACCATAGCAATCAGCCCCAGCATTTT. Its translation is CASSYRVPGDHSNQPQHF.